This T cell receptor beta chain was obtained from a study of CD8 T cells in ankylosing spondylitis. CDR3 length: 15 residues. Germline CDR1 and CDR2: LNHNV and YYDKDF (reference sequence). Trimming removed 0 bases at V and 5 bases at J, with 13 bases between. Construction of TCR beta libraries was performed using quantitative 5'-RACE with molecular barcodes. One entry per CDR3 protein, called by TCRdb with MiXCR from the 5' RACE reads. The sample has fewer than 550,000 distinct CDR3 sequences, approximately 5.3% seen once. Study-wide results and caveats: Blood from ankylosing spondylitis patients appeared to carry a characteristic roughly eight-variant TCR beta motif. Disease-associated clones were CD8+ and fairly uncommon in peripheral blood. Matched ankylosing spondylitis synovial fluid reportedly showed significant enrichment of disease-linked clones.

There are many counts of this clonotype. What it recognizes is unknown. This clonotype originated in a male donor with ankylosing spondylitis. Specimen: blood, either unsorted or a sorted T cell fraction (not recorded which). The chain couples TRBV15 to TRBJ2-5; D may match TRBD1 or TRBD2 (6 bases each). CDR3 sequence (DNA): TGTGCCACCAGCAGAGACCGGGGGCTCCTTGAGACCCAGTACTTC. This gives the protein CATSRDRGLLETQYF.